The TCR beta chain under discussion was sequenced for a study of vaccination effects on CD4 cells after COVID-19. The repertoire was sequenced with immunoSEQ multiplex PCR; TCRdb's copy has only in-frame clones and lacks some. This table holds about 64,000 clones, 70% to 85% found once. The culture ran for roughly 10 days before CD4+ T cells were isolated. Remarks on this clone: The antigen remains unidentified.

Germline V gene data show CDR1 as MNHEY and CDR2 as SVGAGI. V lost 6 bases and J 7 bases, leaving 22 bases between the germline ends. The CDR3 runs 15 residues. This clonotype was obtained from a human donor who had a prior SARS-CoV-2 infection. The gene calls are TRBV6-5 and TRBJ2-7, with D possibly matching TRBD2 (6 bases). Sequences were derived from CD4+ T cells from PBMCs cultured without peptide, sampled before COVID-19 vaccination. In DNA, the CDR3 is TGTGCCAGCAGGGGTTACAGGTCCGACCGGGGGGAGCAGTACTTC. It encodes CASRGYRSDRGEQYF.